A selection of T cell receptor beta chains follows, all from one sample in a study of STAT5B mutations in CD4+ large granular lymphocyte leukemia. Sequencing used immunoSEQ multiplex PCR; TCRdb keeps in-frame clones, though not all of them. Of over 30,000 clones in the sample, roughly 81% were seen once. The material sequenced was CD4+ T cells from blood buffy coats. These receptors all come from a human donor in good health. The CDR3 runs from the conserved cysteine through the conserved F or W.

CDR3 length: 12
V gene: TRBV5-1
J gene: TRBJ2-3
CDR3 protein: CASSPTGDTQYF

CDR3 length: 14
V gene: TRBV7-2
J gene: TRBJ2-2
CDR3 protein: CASSTRSRTGELFF

CDR3 length: 13
V gene: TRBV5-4
J gene: TRBJ1-5
CDR3 protein: CASSSDSAQPQHF

CDR3 length: 15
V gene: TRBV5-4
J gene: TRBJ2-3
CDR3 protein: CASSLQGAGTDTQYF

CDR3 length: 15
V gene: TRBV14
J gene: TRBJ2-1
CDR3 protein: CASSQLGGVYNEQFF

CDR3 length: 15
V gene: TRBV5-6
J gene: TRBJ1-4
CDR3 protein: CASSLGPEAGEKLFF

CDR3 length: 15
V gene: TRBV7-3
J gene: TRBJ2-1
CDR3 protein: CASSWGLAGQNEQFF

CDR3 length: 14
V gene: TRBV7-2
J gene: TRBJ1-1
CDR3 protein: CASSLWEGSPEAFF

CDR3 length: 15
V gene: TRBV28
J gene: TRBJ2-2
CDR3 protein: CASSPDTRSGGELFF

CDR3 length: 15
V gene: TRBV28
J gene: TRBJ1-2
CDR3 protein: CASSINIGGFYGYTF

CDR3 length: 13
V gene: TRBV7-2
J gene: TRBJ2-1
CDR3 protein: CASSLLGYNEQFF

CDR3 length: 14
V gene: TRBV16
J gene: TRBJ2-3
CDR3 protein: CASSPGQSTDTQYF

CDR3 length: 16
V gene: TRBV30
J gene: TRBJ1-1
CDR3 protein: CAWSTIYRDMNTEAFF

CDR3 length: 12
V gene: TRBV19
J gene: TRBJ2-3
CDR3 protein: CASSVRTDTQYF

CDR3 length: 14
V gene: TRBV11-2
J gene: TRBJ1-4
CDR3 protein: CASSLGQGKEKLFF

CDR3 length: 17
V gene: TRBV4-1
J gene: TRBJ2-7
CDR3 protein: CASSQGGTSGSSGEQYF

CDR3 length: 16
V gene: TRBV15
J gene: TRBJ1-2
CDR3 protein: CATSRVGVTRWDGYTF

CDR3 length: 14
V gene: TRBV25-1
J gene: TRBJ1-1
CDR3 protein: CASSEAGGRAEAFF

CDR3 length: 15
V gene: TRBV7-2
J gene: TRBJ1-2
CDR3 protein: CASSLASGGDYGYTF

CDR3 length: 13
V gene: TRBV5-1
J gene: TRBJ2-7
CDR3 protein: CASSSDRFYEQYF

CDR3 length: 15
V gene: TRBV5-4
J gene: TRBJ2-7
CDR3 protein: CASRDRTGALYEQYF

CDR3 length: 13
V gene: TRBV27
J gene: TRBJ2-7
CDR3 protein: CASSDHQGNEQYF

CDR3 length: 17
V gene: TRBV6-9
J gene: TRBJ1-5
CDR3 protein: CASSLKPGQRSNQPQHF

CDR3 length: 15
V gene: TRBV6-5
J gene: TRBJ1-2
CDR3 protein: CASSNPKGGDYGYTF

CDR3 length: 14
V gene: TRBV10-3
J gene: TRBJ2-2
CDR3 protein: CAISPDRVSGELFF

CDR3 length: 17
V gene: TRBV10-3
J gene: TRBJ2-2
CDR3 protein: CAISTRTGGSGPGELFF

CDR3 length: 13
V gene: TRBV7-2
J gene: TRBJ2-3
CDR3 protein: CASSLGDTDTQYF

CDR3 length: 14
V gene: TRBV5-4
J gene: TRBJ2-1
CDR3 protein: CASRGTSSHNEQFF

CDR3 length: 15
V gene: TRBV4-3
J gene: TRBJ2-5
CDR3 protein: CASSHRDNYQETQYF

CDR3 length: 12
V gene: TRBV14
J gene: TRBJ2-1
CDR3 protein: CASSQVRGEQFF

CDR3 length: 15
V gene: TRBV10-3
J gene: TRBJ1-1
CDR3 protein: CAISRQGVGDTEAFF

CDR3 length: 11
V gene: TRBV29-1
J gene: TRBJ2-1
CDR3 protein: CSVARTEEQFF

CDR3 length: 15
V gene: TRBV28
J gene: TRBJ2-1
CDR3 protein: CASSPRLAGVDEQFF

CDR3 length: 16
V gene: TRBV2
J gene: TRBJ1-5
CDR3 protein: CASSDERGFSPQPQHF

CDR3 length: 12
V gene: TRBV10-3
J gene: TRBJ1-1
CDR3 protein: CAIGPGTVEAFF

CDR3 length: 13
V gene: TRBV13
J gene: TRBJ1-1
CDR3 protein: CASSFEAAKWTFF

CDR3 length: 16
V gene: TRBV5-4
J gene: TRBJ2-5
CDR3 protein: CASSPANPTGSETQYF

CDR3 length: 15
V gene: TRBV7-9
J gene: TRBJ1-1
CDR3 protein: CASSPSGPPGTEAFF

CDR3 length: 16
V gene: TRBV27
J gene: TRBJ1-4
CDR3 protein: CASRRDRAVGFEKLFF

CDR3 length: 15
V gene: TRBV6-6
J gene: TRBJ1-1
CDR3 protein: CASWKGAGRNTEAFF

CDR3 length: 13
V gene: TRBV18
J gene: TRBJ1-2
CDR3 protein: CASSPEANYGYTF

CDR3 length: 16
V gene: TRBV5-1
J gene: TRBJ1-3
CDR3 protein: CASSLAFGGSGNTIYF

CDR3 length: 14
V gene: TRBV7-2
J gene: TRBJ2-7
CDR3 protein: CASSSTGVSYEQYF

CDR3 length: 14
V gene: TRBV5-1
J gene: TRBJ2-1
CDR3 protein: CASTVRPGGNEQFF

CDR3 length: 13
V gene: TRBV11-3
J gene: TRBJ2-1
CDR3 protein: CASSQGIYNEQFF

CDR3 length: 13
V gene: TRBV5-1
J gene: TRBJ1-1
CDR3 protein: CASSVDKVTEAFF

CDR3 length: 12
V gene: TRBV5-4
J gene: TRBJ1-2
CDR3 protein: CASSRKGYGYTF

CDR3 length: 12
V gene: TRBV6-6
J gene: TRBJ1-4
CDR3 protein: CATTGTYEKLFF

CDR3 length: 13
V gene: TRBV29-1
J gene: TRBJ2-1
CDR3 protein: CSVADGPYNEQFF

CDR3 length: 15
V gene: TRBV27
J gene: TRBJ2-5
CDR3 protein: CASRTRDLPKGTQYF

CDR3 length: 14
V gene: TRBV28
J gene: TRBJ1-1
CDR3 protein: CASSLTGTMFEAFF

CDR3 length: 12
V gene: TRBV28
J gene: TRBJ2-7
CDR3 protein: CASSSEGNEQYF

CDR3 length: 12
V gene: TRBV12-5
J gene: TRBJ2-3
CDR3 protein: CASGLAGGTQYF

CDR3 length: 16
V gene: TRBV15
J gene: TRBJ1-4
CDR3 protein: CATSRTPGQGNEKLFF

CDR3 length: 14
V gene: TRBV5-6
J gene: TRBJ1-6
CDR3 protein: CASSLGRANSPLHF

CDR3 length: 15
V gene: TRBV5-4
J gene: TRBJ2-1
CDR3 protein: CASSPGTVVYNEQFF

CDR3 length: 16
V gene: TRBV28
J gene: TRBJ2-3
CDR3 protein: CASHTYSGYFTDTQYF